The following is a T cell receptor (beta chain) sequence with its context. These data come from a study of OX40 agonist ivuxolimab in advanced cancers. TCRdb's copy holds only in-frame clones and misses some; the assay was immunoSEQ multiplex PCR. The sample records tens of thousands of clones, roughly 90% being singletons. V was cut by 11 bases and J by 9 bases, with 17 bases left in between. Germline V CDR1 and CDR2: SNHLY, FYNNEI. The CDR3 spans 12 residues. This clonotype originated in an adult with an advanced solid tumor such as melanoma, head and neck, liver or kidney cancer. Sample: CD4+ or CD8+ T cells sorted from blood, taken in a trial of the OX40 agonist ivuxolimab. The rearrangement uses TRBV2 and TRBJ2-1, with D unresolved. The CDR3 region has the DNA TGTGCCGGCTCGGGCGAGTATGCTGAGCAGTTCTTC. Encoded protein: CAGSGEYAEQFF.